The clone carrying this T cell receptor beta chain was recorded once. TCRdb itself ran the RT-PCR reads through MiXCR, one entry per CDR3 protein. The table lists about 700,000 distinct CDR3 sequences, 11% to 15% of them singletons. CDR1 MDHEN and CDR2 SYDVKM come from the germline V gene. The CDR3 runs 15 residues. Trimming pared 4 bases from V and 2 bases from J, leaving 12 bases between. The gene calls are TRBV28 and TRBJ1-5, with D perhaps TRBD1 (6 bases). What was sequenced was memory CD4+ T cells from blood. The clonotype comes from a female donor in good health, serving as a healthy control. In DNA form, the CDR3 reads TGTGCCAGCAGTTCAGGGGCGGAAGGCAATCAGCCCCAGCATTTT. It is translated as CASSSGAEGNQPQHF.